This T cell receptor (beta chain) was sequenced for a study of blood T cell repertoires in COVID-19. At the level of the study: The United States, Italy and Spain supplied acute and convalescent COVID-19 samples. Sources were T cells, B-cell-depleted T cells, or PBMCs; the material itself was cDNA or gDNA.

Original methodology: Estimation of nucleated cell counts was performed using reference gene primer amplification. The protocol was immunoSEQ multiplex PCR, while the TCRdb copy is restricted to in-frame clones and leaves out a portion. V and J calls plus clone size are reproduced from that table; the DNA served to infer D and trimming. There are 260,000 or so clones in the sample; roughly 88% occur only once, and around 0.7% lies in the top ten. The TCR was taken from a human donor in a cohort sampled during active COVID-19. The source material was peripheral blood.

CDR3 protein: CASSVVSSYSYEQYF. CDR3 sequence (DNA): TGTGCCAGCAGCGTAGTAAGTTCCTACTCCTACGAGCAGTACTTC. The chain combines TRBV9 with TRBJ2-7; D gene unclear. The CDR3 loop spans 15 amino acids. The V and J ends lost 0 bases and 0 bases respectively, with 10 bases between them. Germline V gene lookup returns CDR1 SGDLS and CDR2 YYNGEE.